This is a list of T cell receptor beta chains from one sample in a study of CD8+CD57+ T cells in acquired aplastic anemia. MiXCR was run by TCRdb on the reads, yielding one entry per CDR3 protein. This table holds 300,000 or so distinct CDR3 sequences, 45% to 70% found once. The sequenced sample was sorted CD4+, CD8+, or CD8+CD57+ T cells (not recorded which) from PBMCs. The receptor source for this set is a human donor with severe aplastic anemia or a healthy control (not recorded which). Each CDR3 is given with its conserved first and last residue. A D gene is named only where the DNA matches it firmly. Expanded clones are given a class, and other clones once, few, many or no size at all.

J gene,V gene,clone size,D gene,CDR3 protein,CDR3 DNA
TRBJ1-5,TRBV5-5,-,TRBD1,CASSLTGLYQPQHF,TGTGCCAGCAGCCTGACAGGGTTATACCAGCCCCAGCATTTT
TRBJ2-7,TRBV2,-,-,CASSETGSEQYF,TGTGCCAGCAGTGAGACAGGATCCGAGCAGTACTTC
TRBJ2-5,TRBV27,many,-,CASSSRLETQYF,TGTGCCAGCAGCTCCCGCTTGGAGACCCAGTACTTC
TRBJ1-5,TRBV20-1,-,-,CSAARGGNDQPQHF,TGCAGTGCCGCCCGCGGGGGCAACGATCAGCCCCAGCATTTT
TRBJ2-3,TRBV7-6,-,TRBD2,CASSYLAGGRSTDTQYF,TGTGCCAGCAGCTATCTAGCGGGAGGTCGTAGCACAGATACGCAGTATTTT
TRBJ1-1,TRBV20-1,-,-,CSARRPNTETFF,TGCAGTGCTAGGAGGCCGAACACTGAAACTTTCTTT
TRBJ2-4,TRBV12-5,many,-,CASPKLAKNIQYF,TGTGCTAGTCCGAAACTAGCCAAAAACATTCAGTACTTC
TRBJ1-2,TRBV29-1,-,-,CSVEEGAGGYTF,TGCAGCGTTGAAGAGGGGGCGGGTGGCTACACCTTC
TRBJ2-5,TRBV9,few,-,CASSVEGQGQTQYF,TGTGCCAGCAGCGTAGAAGGGCAGGGACAGACCCAGTACTTC
TRBJ1-3,TRBV9,-,-,CASSVGRRSEGNTIYF,TGTGCCAGCAGCGTAGGGCGGCGTTCGGAAGGAAACACCATATATTTT
TRBJ2-7,TRBV2,many,-,CASSERTGTSYEQYF,TGTGCCAGCAGCGAGAGAACAGGGACTTCCTACGAGCAGTACTTC
TRBJ2-7,TRBV15,-,TRBD1,CATSRGGQGNEQYF,TGTGCCACCAGCAGAGGGGGACAGGGGAACGAGCAGTACTTC
TRBJ2-2,TRBV6-1,many,-,CASRRREGPYSNTGELFF,TGTGCCAGCCGTCGAAGAGAGGGGCCATACTCGAACACCGGGGAGCTGTTTTTT
TRBJ2-7,TRBV29-1,few,-,CSVGDYEQYF,TGCAGCGTGGGCGACTACGAGCAGTACTTC
TRBJ2-3,TRBV7-8,few,TRBD2,CASSLGRRLAGEGDTQYF,TGTGCCAGCAGCTTAGGTCGTCGACTAGCGGGGGAAGGAGATACGCAGTATTTT
TRBJ2-5,TRBV2,many,TRBD2,CASSESPSGDQETQYF,TGTGCCAGCAGTGAGAGTCCTAGCGGCGACCAAGAGACCCAGTACTTC
TRBJ1-3,TRBV18,-,TRBD1,CASSPSRTGTGSGNTIYF,TGTGCCAGCTCACCGAGCCGTACAGGGACAGGGTCCGGAAACACCATATATTTT
TRBJ2-6,TRBV7-9,-,-,CASSLDTNVLTF,TGTGCCAGCAGTTTGGACACCAACGTCCTGACTTTC
TRBJ2-2,TRBV5-8,many,TRBD1,CASSLGTGDNAGELFF,TGTGCCAGCAGCCTCGGGACAGGGGATAATGCCGGGGAGCTGTTTTTT
TRBJ1-1,TRBV19,once,-,CASSILVNTEAFF,TGTGCCAGTAGTATATTAGTGAACACTGAAGCTTTCTTT
TRBJ2-7,TRBV20-1,few,-,CSASPSALSSYEQYF,TGCAGTGCTAGCCCTAGCGCCCTAAGCTCCTACGAGCAGTACTTC
TRBJ2-1,TRBV5-1,many,TRBD2,CASSLAAGWNEQFF,TGCGCCAGCAGCTTGGCAGCGGGGTGGAATGAGCAGTTCTTC
TRBJ1-1,TRBV2,-,-,CASKLETTMNTEAFF,TGTGCCAGCAAATTGGAAACAACCATGAACACTGAAGCTTTCTTT
TRBJ2-3,TRBV24-1,-,TRBD1,CATMRTGNTDTQYF,TGTGCCACCATGCGGACAGGGAACACAGATACGCAGTATTTT
TRBJ2-7,TRBV19,many,-,CASSPQVSYEQYF,TGTGCCAGTAGTCCACAGGTCTCCTACGAGCAGTACTTC
TRBJ1-4,TRBV4-1,-,TRBD1,CASSHGTVWPATNEKLFF,TGCGCCAGCAGCCATGGGACAGTCTGGCCTGCAACTAATGAAAAACTGTTTTTT
TRBJ1-1,TRBV15,once,-,CATSRDRTANTEAFF,TGTGCCACCAGCAGAGATCGGACAGCAAACACTGAAGCTTTCTTT
TRBJ1-1,TRBV20-1,-,-,CSAGRTENTEAFF,TGCAGTGCTGGACGGACAGAGAACACTGAAGCTTTCTTT
TRBJ1-2,TRBV7-3,once,-,CASSLYTWIIGGNYGYTF,TGTGCCAGCAGCTTATATACATGGATAATAGGGGGAAACTATGGCTACACCTTC
TRBJ2-1,TRBV15,many,-,CATSRDRASLINEQFF,TGTGCCACCAGCAGAGATAGGGCCTCCTTGATCAATGAGCAGTTCTTC